The T cell receptor beta chain under discussion was sequenced for a study of blood T cell repertoires in COVID-19. Study information: Acute and convalescent COVID-19 samples came from the United States, Italy and Spain. The cDNA or gDNA used as material had been derived from T cells, B-cell-depleted T cells, or PBMCs.

Trimming cost V 5 bases and J 2 bases, with 12 bases left between them. CDR1 and CDR2 from the germline V gene are MDHEN and SYDVKM. The CDR3 loop spans 14 amino acids. Authors' processing steps: Estimation of nucleated cell counts was performed using reference gene primer amplification. Repertoires were generated with immunoSEQ multiplex PCR, while TCRdb's copy carries only in-frame clones and drops some. V, J and clone size are taken as reported in that table, and D and trimming were inferred from the DNA itself. The sample consists of more than 65,000 clones, roughly 85% of them appearing once. The sample taken for sequencing was peripheral blood. V is TRBV28 and J is TRBJ2-5, with D possibly matching TRBD2 (6 bases). The source is a man at least 80 years old with acute or convalescent COVID-19. CDR3 loop: CASSTRRGQETQYF. DNA of the CDR3: TGTGCCAGCAGTACGCGGCGGGGTCAAGAGACCCAGTACTTC.